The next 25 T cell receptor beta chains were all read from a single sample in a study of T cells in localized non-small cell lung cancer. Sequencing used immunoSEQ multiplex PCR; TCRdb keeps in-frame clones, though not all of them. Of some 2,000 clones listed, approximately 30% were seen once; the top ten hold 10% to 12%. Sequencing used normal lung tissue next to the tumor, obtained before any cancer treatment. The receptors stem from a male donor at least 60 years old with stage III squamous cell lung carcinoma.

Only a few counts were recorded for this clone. The CDR3 protein is CASSGRRGLDGYTF. CDR3 sequence (DNA): TGTGCCAGCAGCGGGAGGCGGGGTTTAGATGGCTACACCTTC. The V and J genes are TRBV9 and TRBJ1-2; D ambiguous. CDR1 and CDR2 (germline): SGDLS, YYNGEE. V was pared by 3 bases and J by 6 bases, with 15 bases between. The CDR3 sequence is 14 residues long. The whole variable domain, remainder taken from reference TRBV9 and TRBJ1-2, is DSGVTQTPKHLITATGQRVTLRCSPRSGDLSVYWYQQSLDQGLQFLIQYYNGEERAKGNILERFSAQQFPDLHSELNLSSLELGDSALYFCASSGRRGLDGYTFGSGTRLTVV.

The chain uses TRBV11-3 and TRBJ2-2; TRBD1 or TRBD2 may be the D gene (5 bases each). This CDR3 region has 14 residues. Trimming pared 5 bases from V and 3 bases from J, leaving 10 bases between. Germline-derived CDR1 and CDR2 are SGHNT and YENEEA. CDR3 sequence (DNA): TGTGCCAGCAGCCCCCCGGGACACACCGGGGAGCTGTTTTTT. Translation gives CASSPPGHTGELFF.

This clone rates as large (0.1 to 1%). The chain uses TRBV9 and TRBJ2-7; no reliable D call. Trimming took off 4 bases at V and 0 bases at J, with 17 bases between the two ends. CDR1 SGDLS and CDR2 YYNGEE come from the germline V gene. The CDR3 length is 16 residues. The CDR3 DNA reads TGTGCCAGCAGCTCCCGGACGGATTCGAGCTCCTACGAGCAGTACTTC. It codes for CASSSRTDSSSYEQYF.

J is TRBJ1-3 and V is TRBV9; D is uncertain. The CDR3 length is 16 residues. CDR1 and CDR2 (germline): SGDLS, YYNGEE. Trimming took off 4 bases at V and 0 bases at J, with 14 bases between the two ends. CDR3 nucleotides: TGTGCCAGCAGCCCCAACCCCGGGATCTCTGGAAACACCATATATTTT. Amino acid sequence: CASSPNPGISGNTIYF. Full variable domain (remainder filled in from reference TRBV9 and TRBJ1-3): DSGVTQTPKHLITATGQRVTLRCSPRSGDLSVYWYQQSLDQGLQFLIQYYNGEERAKGNILERFSAQQFPDLHSELNLSSLELGDSALYFCASSPNPGISGNTIYFGEGSWLTVV.

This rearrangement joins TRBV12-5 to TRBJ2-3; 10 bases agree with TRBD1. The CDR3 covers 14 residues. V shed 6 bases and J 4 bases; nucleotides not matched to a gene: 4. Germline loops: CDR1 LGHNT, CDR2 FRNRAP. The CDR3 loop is CASGSGTGADTQYF. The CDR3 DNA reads TGTGCTAGTGGGTCCGGGACAGGGGCAGATACGCAGTATTTT.

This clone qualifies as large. The CDR3 region has the DNA TGCGCCAGCAGCCTGATCAGTGGGAACTCTGGAAACACCATATATTTT. Its translation is CASSLISGNSGNTIYF. The gene calls are TRBV4-1 and TRBJ1-3; D is unresolved. Trimming took 4 bases from V and 0 from J, leaving 13 bases between them. The CDR3 is made up of 16 amino acids. Per germline, CDR1 MGHRA and CDR2 YSYEKL.

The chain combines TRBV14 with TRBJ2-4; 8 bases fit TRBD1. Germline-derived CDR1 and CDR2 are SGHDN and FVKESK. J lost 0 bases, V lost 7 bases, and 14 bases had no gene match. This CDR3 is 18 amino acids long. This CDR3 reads CASTLGQGNKLAKNIQYF. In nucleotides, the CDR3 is TGTGCCAGCACCCTAGGACAGGGTAACAAACTAGCCAAAAACATTCAGTACTTC.

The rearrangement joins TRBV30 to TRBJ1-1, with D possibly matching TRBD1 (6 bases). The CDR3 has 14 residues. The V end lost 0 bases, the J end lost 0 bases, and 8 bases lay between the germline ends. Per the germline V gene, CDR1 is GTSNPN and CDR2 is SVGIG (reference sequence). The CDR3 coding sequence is TGTGCCTGGAGTGTTGGGACATTGAACACTGAAGCTTTCTTT. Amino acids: CAWSVGTLNTEAFF.

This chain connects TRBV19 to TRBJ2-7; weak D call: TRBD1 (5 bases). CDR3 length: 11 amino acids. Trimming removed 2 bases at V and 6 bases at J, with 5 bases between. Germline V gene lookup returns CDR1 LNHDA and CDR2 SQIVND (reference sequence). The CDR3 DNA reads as TGTGCCAGTAGTATACAGGGCGAGCAGTACTTC. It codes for CASSIQGEQYF.

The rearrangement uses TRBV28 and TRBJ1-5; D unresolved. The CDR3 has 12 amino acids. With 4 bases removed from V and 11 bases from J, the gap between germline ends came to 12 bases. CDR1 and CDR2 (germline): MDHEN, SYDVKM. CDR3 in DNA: TGTGCCAGCAGTTCTCCGAGGCTGACCCAGCATTTT. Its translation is CASSSPRLTQHF.

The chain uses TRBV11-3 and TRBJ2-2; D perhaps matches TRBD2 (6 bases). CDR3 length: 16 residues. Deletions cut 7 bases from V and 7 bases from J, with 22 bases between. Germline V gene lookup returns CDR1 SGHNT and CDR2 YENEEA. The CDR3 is CASTNSLSGRSGELFF. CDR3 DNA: TGTGCCAGCACCAACTCCCTTAGCGGACGGAGCGGGGAGCTGTTTTTT.

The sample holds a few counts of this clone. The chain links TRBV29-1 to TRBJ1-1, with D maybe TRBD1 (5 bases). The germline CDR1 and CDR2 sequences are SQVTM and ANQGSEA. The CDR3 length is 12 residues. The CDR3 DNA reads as TGCGCCGGGGCCCACGGTAACACTGAAGCTTTCTTT. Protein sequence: CAGAHGNTEAFF.

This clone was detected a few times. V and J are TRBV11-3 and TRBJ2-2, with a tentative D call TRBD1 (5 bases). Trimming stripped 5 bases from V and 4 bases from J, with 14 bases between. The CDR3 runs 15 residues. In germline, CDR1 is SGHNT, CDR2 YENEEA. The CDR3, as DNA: TGTGCCAGCAGCCCTCCAGGGCTAGGCACCGGGGAGCTGTTTTTT. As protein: CASSPPGLGTGELFF.

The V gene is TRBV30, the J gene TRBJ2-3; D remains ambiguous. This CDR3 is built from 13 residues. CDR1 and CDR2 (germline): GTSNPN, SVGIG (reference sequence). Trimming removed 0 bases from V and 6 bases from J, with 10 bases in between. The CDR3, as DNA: TGTGCCTGGAGTGTACTTAGGGTTGATACGCAGTATTTT. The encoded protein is CAWSVLRVDTQYF.

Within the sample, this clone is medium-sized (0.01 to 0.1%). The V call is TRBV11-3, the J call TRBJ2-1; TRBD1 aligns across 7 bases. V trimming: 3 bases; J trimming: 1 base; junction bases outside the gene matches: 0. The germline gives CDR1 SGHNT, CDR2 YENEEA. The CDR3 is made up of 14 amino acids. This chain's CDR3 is CASSLGQSYNEQFF. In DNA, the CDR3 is TGTGCCAGCAGCTTGGGACAGTCCTACAATGAGCAGTTCTTC.

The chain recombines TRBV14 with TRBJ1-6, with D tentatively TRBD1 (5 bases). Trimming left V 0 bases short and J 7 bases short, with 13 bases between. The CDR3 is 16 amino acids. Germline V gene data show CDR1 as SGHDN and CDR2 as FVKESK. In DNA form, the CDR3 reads TGTGCCAGCAGCCAAGATCAAACAGGATTGAATTCACCCCTCCACTTT. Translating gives CASSQDQTGLNSPLHF.

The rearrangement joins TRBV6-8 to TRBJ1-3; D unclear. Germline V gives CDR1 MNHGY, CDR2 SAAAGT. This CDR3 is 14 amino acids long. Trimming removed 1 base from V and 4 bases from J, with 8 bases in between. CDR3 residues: CASSYWPGGNTIYF. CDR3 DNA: TGTGCCAGCAGTTACTGGCCCGGGGGAAACACCATATATTTT.

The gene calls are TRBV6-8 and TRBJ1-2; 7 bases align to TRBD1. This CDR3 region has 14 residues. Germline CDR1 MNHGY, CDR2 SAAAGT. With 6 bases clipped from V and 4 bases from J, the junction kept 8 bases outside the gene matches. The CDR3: CASSSTGTGYGYTF. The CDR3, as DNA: TGTGCCAGCAGCTCGACAGGGACCGGCTATGGCTACACCTTC.

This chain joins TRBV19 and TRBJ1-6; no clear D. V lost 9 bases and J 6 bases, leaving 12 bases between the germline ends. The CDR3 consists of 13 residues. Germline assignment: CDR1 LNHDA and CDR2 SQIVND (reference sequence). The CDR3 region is CASMDGRNSPLHF. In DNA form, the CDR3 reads TGTGCCAGCATGGACGGCCGTAATTCACCCCTCCACTTT.

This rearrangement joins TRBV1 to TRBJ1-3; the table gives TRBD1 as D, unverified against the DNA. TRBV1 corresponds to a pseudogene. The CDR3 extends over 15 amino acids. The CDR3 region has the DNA TGCGCCAGCAGCCGCGGGACAGGGTCCGGAAACACCATATATTTT. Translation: CASSRGTGSGNTIYF.

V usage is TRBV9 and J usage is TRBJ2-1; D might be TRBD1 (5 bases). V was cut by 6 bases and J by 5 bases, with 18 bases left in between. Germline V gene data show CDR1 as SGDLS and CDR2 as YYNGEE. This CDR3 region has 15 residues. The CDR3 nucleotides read TGTGCCAGCACCGCAGGGTTCGCGATTAACAATGAGCAGTTCTTC. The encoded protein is CASTAGFAINNEQFF.

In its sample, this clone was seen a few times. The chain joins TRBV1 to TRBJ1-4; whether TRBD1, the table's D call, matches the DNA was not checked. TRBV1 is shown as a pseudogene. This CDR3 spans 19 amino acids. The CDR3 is CTSSQDTGQGEWPNEKLFF. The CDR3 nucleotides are TGCACCAGCAGCCAAGATACGGGACAGGGAGAATGGCCTAATGAAAAACTGTTTTTT.

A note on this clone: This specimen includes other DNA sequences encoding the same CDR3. CDR3 loop: CASSRDGSGNTIYF. In nucleotides, the CDR3 is TGTGCCAGCAGTCGGGACGGGTCTGGAAACACCATATATTTT. The rearrangement links TRBV28 to TRBJ1-3; possible D gene TRBD1, 5 bases. With 5 bases removed from V and 1 base from J, the gap between germline ends came to 9 bases. CDR1 is MDHEN, CDR2 SYDVKM, per germline. This CDR3 is 14 amino acids long.

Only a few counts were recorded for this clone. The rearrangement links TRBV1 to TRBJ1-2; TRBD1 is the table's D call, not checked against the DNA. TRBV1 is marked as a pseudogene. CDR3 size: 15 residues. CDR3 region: CASSQDFRGSYGYTF. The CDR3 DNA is TGCGCCAGCAGCCAAGATTTTAGGGGAAGCTATGGCTACACCTTC.

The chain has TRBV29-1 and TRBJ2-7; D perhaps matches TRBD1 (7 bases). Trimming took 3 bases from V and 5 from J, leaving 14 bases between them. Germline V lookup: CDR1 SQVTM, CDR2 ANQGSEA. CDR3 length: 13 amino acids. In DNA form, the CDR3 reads TGCAGCGTTGATATCCAGGGGGGAAACGAGCAGTACTTC. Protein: CSVDIQGGNEQYF.